This TCR beta chain was captured in a study of T cell responses to AZD1222 COVID-19 vaccine. This CDR3 has 13 amino acids. CDR1 and CDR2 (germline): MDHEN, SYDVKM. With 3 bases removed from V and 6 bases from J, the gap between germline ends came to 10 bases. TCRdb's copy holds only in-frame clones and misses some; the assay was immunoSEQ multiplex PCR. This sample yields 100,000 to 150,000 clones, of which less than 95% are seen a single time; 6.9% belongs to the top ten. The receptor was derived from an adult in good health. This chain connects TRBV28 to TRBJ2-3; the D is unclear. This material consisted of peripheral blood, taken on day 0 of AZD1222 vaccination. Written as DNA, the CDR3 is TGTGCCAGCAGTTTCCCCTCCCTTGATACGCAGTATTTT. Translation gives CASSFPSLDTQYF.